Given below is one TCR beta chain in context. A TCRbeta library incorporating unique molecular identifiers was prepared. TCRdb re-derived calls from the PCR reads in MiXCR, one entry per CDR3 protein. Of 70,000 to 100,000 distinct CDR3 sequences in the sample, 9% to 15% are singletons; the top ten hold roughly 13%. The CDR3 runs to 12 residues. V shed 4 bases and J shed 13 bases, with 15 bases lying between them. The germline gives CDR1 SGHRS, CDR2 YFSETQ. These data originate in a study of T-cell reconstitution after alpha-beta-depleted transplantation in children. V usage is TRBV5-1 and J usage is TRBJ2-1; TRBD1 or TRBD2 may be the D gene (5 bases each). The source was PBMCs from the stem cell graft donor, collected from the stem cell graft. The TCR sequence derives from a human donor who donated a stem cell graft to a child with inherited bone marrow failure. The CDR3 sequence is CASSPPEGPQFF. CDR3 in DNA: TGCGCCAGCAGCCCCCCCGAGGGGCCCCAGTTCTTC.